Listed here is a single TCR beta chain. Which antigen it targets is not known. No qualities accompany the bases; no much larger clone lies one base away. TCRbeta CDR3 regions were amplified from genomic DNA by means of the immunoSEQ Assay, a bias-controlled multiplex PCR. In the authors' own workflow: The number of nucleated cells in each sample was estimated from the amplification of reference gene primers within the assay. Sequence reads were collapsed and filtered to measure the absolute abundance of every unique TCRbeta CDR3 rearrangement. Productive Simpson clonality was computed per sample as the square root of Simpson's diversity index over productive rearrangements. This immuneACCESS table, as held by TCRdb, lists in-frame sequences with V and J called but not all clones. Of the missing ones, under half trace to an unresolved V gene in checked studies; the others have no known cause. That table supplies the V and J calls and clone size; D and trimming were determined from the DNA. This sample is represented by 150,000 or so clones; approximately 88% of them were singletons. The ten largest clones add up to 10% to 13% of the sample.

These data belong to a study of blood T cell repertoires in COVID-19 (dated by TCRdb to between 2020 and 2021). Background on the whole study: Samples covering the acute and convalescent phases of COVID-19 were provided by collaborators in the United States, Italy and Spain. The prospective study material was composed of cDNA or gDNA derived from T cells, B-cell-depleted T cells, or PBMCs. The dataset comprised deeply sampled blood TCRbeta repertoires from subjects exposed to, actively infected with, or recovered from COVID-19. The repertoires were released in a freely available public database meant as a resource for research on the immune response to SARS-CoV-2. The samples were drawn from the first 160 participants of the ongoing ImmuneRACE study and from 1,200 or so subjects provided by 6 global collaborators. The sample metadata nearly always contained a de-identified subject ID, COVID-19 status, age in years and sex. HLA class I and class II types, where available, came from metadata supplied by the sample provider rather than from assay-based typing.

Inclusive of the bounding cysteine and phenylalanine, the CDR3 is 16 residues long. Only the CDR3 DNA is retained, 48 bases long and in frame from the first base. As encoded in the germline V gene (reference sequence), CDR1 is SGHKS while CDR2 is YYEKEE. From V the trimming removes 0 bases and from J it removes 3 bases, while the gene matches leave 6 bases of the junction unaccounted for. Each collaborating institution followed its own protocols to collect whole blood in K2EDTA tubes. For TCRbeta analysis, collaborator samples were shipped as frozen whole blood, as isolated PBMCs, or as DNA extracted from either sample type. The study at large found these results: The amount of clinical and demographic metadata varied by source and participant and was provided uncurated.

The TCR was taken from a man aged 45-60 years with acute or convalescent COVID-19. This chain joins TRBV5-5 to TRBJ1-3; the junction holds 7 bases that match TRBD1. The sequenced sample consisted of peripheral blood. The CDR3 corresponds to CASSLAQRTGGNTIYF. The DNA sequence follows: TGTGCCAGCAGCTTGGCCCAGAGGACAGGTGGAAACACCATATATTTT. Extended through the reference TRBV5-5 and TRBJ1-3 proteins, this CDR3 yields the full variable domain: DAGVTQSPTHLIKTRGQQVTLRCSPISGHKSVSWYQQVLGQGPQFIFQYYEKEERGRGNFPDRFSARQFPNYSSELNVNALLLGDSALYLCASSLAQRTGGNTIYFGEGSWLTVV.